A single sample gave rise to the 17 T cell receptor beta chains below, sequenced in a study of CD8+ T cells in alopecia areata. The sequencing template was cDNA reverse transcribed from extracted RNA. Clones were sequenced by immunoSEQ multiplex PCR, and TCRdb holds only the in-frame ones, with some missing. The data hold some 220,000 clones, with around three fifths observed a single time. The treatment was: oral pan-JAK inhibitor, 5-10 mg twice daily. Sequencing used CD4+ T cells sorted from blood, obtained at week 4, from a patient treated with tofacitinib. All receptors come from a human donor with alopecia areata.

The V and J genes are TRBV29-1 and TRBJ1-2; no clear D gene. Per germline, CDR1 SQVTM and CDR2 ANQGSEA. The CDR3 runs 12 residues. The germline V and J ends were trimmed by 4 bases and 2 bases, with 8 bases remaining between them. The CDR3 spells CSVAEVNYGYTF. CDR3 nucleotide sequence: TGCAGCGTTGCAGAGGTCAACTATGGCTACACCTTC. The whole variable domain, filled in from reference TRBV29-1 and TRBJ1-2, reads SAVISQKPSRDICQRGTSLTIQCQVDSQVTMMFWYRQQPGQSLTLIATANQGSEATYESGFVIDKFPISRPNLTFSTLTVSNMSPEDSSIYLCSVAEVNYGYTFGSGTRLTVV.

The V call is TRBV11-1, the J call TRBJ1-1; 7 positions match TRBD1. Per the germline V gene, CDR1 is SGHAT and CDR2 is FQDESV (reference sequence). CDR3 length equals 14 residues. The J segment lost 1 base and the V segment lost 4 bases, leaving 3 bases of the junction unmatched. CDR3 DNA sequence: TGTGCCAGCAGCTCGGGACAGCAGAACACTGAAGCTTTCTTT. Its protein is CASSSGQQNTEAFF.

The gene calls are TRBV27 and TRBJ1-2, with a possible D match to TRBD1 (5 bases). Germline CDR1 and CDR2: MNHEY and SMNVEV (reference sequence). This CDR3 has 14 residues. The V end was cut by 5 bases, the J end by 7 bases, with 17 bases between. CDR3 sequence (DNA): TGTGCCAGCAGTCCCTCGGGCAGGGCTTCTGGCTACACCTTC. Amino acid sequence: CASSPSGRASGYTF.

The count of this clone is one. This rearrangement joins TRBV6-6 to TRBJ1-2; 12 bases are shared with TRBD1. There are 16 residues in the CDR3. V lost 4 bases and J lost 6; bases outside the gene matches: 9. The germline gives CDR1 MNHNY, CDR2 SVGAGI (reference sequence). The CDR3 nucleotides are TGTGCCAGCAGTTCGGTTCCGGGACAGGGGGCGAATGGCTACACCTTC. It yields the protein CASSSVPGQGANGYTF.

This clone came up a few times. This chain links TRBV11-1 with TRBJ2-7, with D perhaps TRBD1 or TRBD2 (5 bases each). The CDR3 is 14 residues long. V was shortened by 3 bases and J by 3 bases, with 12 bases between the two germline ends. Germline lookup yields CDR1 SGHAT and CDR2 FQDESV (reference sequence). The CDR3: CASSLGQGVYEQYF. In DNA form, the CDR3 reads TGTGCCAGCAGCTTGGGGCAGGGAGTCTACGAGCAGTACTTC.

The V gene is TRBV5-6, the J gene TRBJ2-5; a weak D match, TRBD2 (6 bases). This CDR3 is 14 amino acids long. CDR1 is SGHDT, CDR2 YYEEEE, per germline. V gave up 3 bases and J gave up 5 bases, with 14 bases separating them. The CDR3 is CASSSGVNGETQYF. The CDR3 nucleotides are TGTGCCAGCAGCTCGGGGGTGAATGGGGAGACCCAGTACTTC.

V gene TRBV4-3 combines with J gene TRBJ2-7; 7 bases agree with TRBD1. This CDR3 region has 15 residues. Germline CDR1 is LGHNA and CDR2 is YSLEER. The trim removed 2 bases at V and 4 bases at J, leaving 8 bases unmatched. DNA for the CDR3: TGCGCCAGCAGCCAAAAGGAAGGGGGCGGATACGAGCAGTACTTC. Protein product: CASSQKEGGGYEQYF.

This clone was recorded a few times. The chain is built from TRBV4-3 and TRBJ1-1; D gene ambiguous. This CDR3 comprises 14 residues. V gave up 0 bases and J gave up 6 bases, with 11 bases separating them. Germline CDR1 LGHNA, CDR2 YSLEER. CDR3 DNA: TGCGCCAGCAGCCAAGATAACCGTCGCGCTGAAGCTTTCTTT. Translation: CASSQDNRRAEAFF.

Only a few counts were recorded for this clone. CDR3 amino acids: CASSARGAGGGEKLFF. CDR3 sequence (DNA): TGTGCCAGCAGCGCCCGTGGGGCCGGGGGCGGTGAAAAACTGTTTTTT. The chain uses TRBV7-2 and TRBJ1-4, with D perhaps matching TRBD1 (6 bases). The CDR3 runs to 16 residues. The ends were cut back, 5 bases at V and 7 bases at J, with 20 bases in the middle. Germline CDR1 SGHTA, CDR2 FQGNSA.

The CDR3 region has the DNA TGTGCCAGCAATTATGTGGGGAGAGGCCACGAGCAGTACTTC. Its protein product is CASNYVGRGHEQYF. The chain recombines TRBV6-6 with TRBJ2-7, with TRBD2 as a possible D gene (5 bases). Trimming removed 7 bases at V and 5 bases at J, with 18 bases between. This CDR3 has 14 amino acids. CDR1 MNHNY and CDR2 SVGAGI come from the germline V gene (reference sequence).

The chain uses TRBV29-1 and TRBJ1-1; perhaps TRBD1 as D (5 bases). Germline assignment: CDR1 SQVTM and CDR2 ANQGSEA. The CDR3 covers 11 residues. Trimming shortened V by 6 bases and J by 10 bases, and 15 bases separated the two germline ends. CDR3 sequence reads: CSVAQGLSAFF. DNA of the CDR3: TGCAGCGTGGCGCAGGGTCTCTCAGCTTTCTTT.

The rearrangement uses TRBV2 and TRBJ1-2; D remains unclear. Per the germline V gene, CDR1 is SNHLY and CDR2 is FYNNEI. Trimming cost V 8 bases and J 6 bases, with 13 bases left between them. The CDR3 is 12 residues long. The CDR3 bases are TGTGCCAGCGAGGCGAGGGCAAATGGCTACACCTTC. Translating gives CASEARANGYTF.

This clone was counted a few times. The chain combines TRBV10-2 with TRBJ2-1; D gene ambiguous. V lost 5 bases to trimming and J lost 7 bases, with 15 bases between them. Germline V lookup: CDR1 WSHSY, CDR2 SAAADI. CDR3 length: 14 residues. CDR3 residues: CASSPGPLPNEQFF. CDR3 in DNA: TGCGCCAGCAGTCCCGGACCGTTACCTAATGAGCAGTTCTTC.

The chain couples TRBV2 to TRBJ1-5, with unresolved D. V was cut by 2 bases and J by 4 bases, with 9 bases left in between. The CDR3 extends over 14 amino acids. CDR1 SNHLY and CDR2 FYNNEI come from the germline V gene. The CDR3 loop reads CASSENRGNQPQHF. The CDR3 nucleotides are TGTGCCAGCAGTGAAAACCGCGGTAATCAGCCCCAGCATTTT.

The chain uses TRBV6-5 and TRBJ1-2; no clear D. V gave up 6 bases and J gave up 4 bases, with 12 bases separating them. The CDR3 runs 13 residues. Looked up from germline, CDR1 is MNHEY and CDR2 is SVGAGI. In nucleotides, the CDR3 is TGTGCCAGCAGCTCCGGAGCTCTCTATGGCTACACCTTC. Translation gives CASSSGALYGYTF.

The V and J genes are TRBV30 and TRBJ1-2; 9 nucleotides match TRBD1. J was trimmed by 5 bases and V by 3 bases; bases with no gene match: 7. CDR1 and CDR2 from the germline V gene are GTSNPN and SVGIG (reference sequence). This CDR3 has 14 amino acids. The CDR3 sequence is CAWRGQGKNYGYTF. DNA for the CDR3: TGTGCCTGGAGAGGACAGGGGAAAAATTATGGCTACACCTTC.

This clone has more than one count but fewer than ten. This chain uses TRBV29-1 with TRBJ2-1; TRBD2 matches 9 bases. The V gene end was trimmed by 6 bases and the J gene end by 3 bases; junction bases not matched to a gene: 6. This CDR3 is built from 14 residues. Per germline, CDR1 SQVTM and CDR2 ANQGSEA. In DNA form, the CDR3 reads TGCAGCGTCGACCGCGGGGGGGACTACAATGAGCAGTTCTTC. Amino acids: CSVDRGGDYNEQFF.